These 10 T cell receptor beta chains share one sample of origin, sequenced in a study of blood T cell repertoires in COVID-19. The method was immunoSEQ multiplex PCR; TCRdb's version includes in-frame clones alone and lacks a portion of them. Of 65,000 to 75,000 clones listed, roughly nine tenths are singletons. The specimen was peripheral blood. The origin of the receptors is a man in his forties or fifties with active COVID-19.

The CDR3 protein is CASSQEGQGADTF. The CDR3 DNA sequence: TGTGCCAGCAGCCAAGAGGGACAGGGGGCTGACACCTTC. The genes are TRBV3-1 (or the pseudogene TRBV3-2) and TRBJ1-2; 12 nucleotides line up with TRBD1. The germline gives CDR1 LGHDT, CDR2 YNNKEL (reference sequence). V lost 0 bases, J lost 12 bases, and 2 bases stayed unmatched. The CDR3 is made up of 13 amino acids.

The chain couples TRBV24-1 to TRBJ2-3; tentatively, D is TRBD1 (5 bases). CDR1 and CDR2 from the germline V gene are KGHDR and SFDVKD. The length of the CDR3 is 13 residues. Trimming took 4 bases from V and 8 from J, leaving 12 bases between them. The CDR3 region is CATSETPGATQYF. The CDR3 DNA is TGTGCCACCAGTGAGACTCCTGGGGCTACGCAGTATTTT.

The rearrangement uses TRBV18 and TRBJ2-1, with no clear D. CDR3 size: 13 residues. V was pared by 6 bases and J by 4 bases, with 10 bases between. Germline CDR1 KGHSH, CDR2 LQKENI. The CDR3: CASSLFSYNEQFF. The CDR3, as DNA: TGTGCCAGCTCCCTGTTTTCTTACAATGAGCAGTTCTTC.

The chain carries TRBV28 and TRBJ1-5; possible D gene TRBD1, 6 bases. The length of the CDR3 is 14 residues. Germline CDR1 and CDR2: MDHEN and SYDVKM. V was shortened by 3 bases and J by 3 bases, with 9 bases between the two germline ends. For the CDR3, the DNA is TGTGCCAGCAGTTTCGGACAGTACAATCAGCCCCAGCATTTT. Translated: CASSFGQYNQPQHF.

The CDR3 nucleotides are TGTGCCAGCAGCTTAATTTGGTCGGGAGGCCAAGAGACCCAGTACTTC. It specifies CASSLIWSGGQETQYF. The chain employs TRBV7-2 and TRBJ2-5; 7 bases are shared with TRBD2. Germline CDR1 SGHTA, CDR2 FQGNSA. V lost 2 bases, J lost 1 base, and 7 bases stayed unmatched. This CDR3 has 16 residues.

The V call is TRBV11-1, the J call TRBJ1-4; 7 nucleotides match TRBD1. Losses at the gene ends were 5 bases for V and 8 bases for J; bases not matched to a gene: 8. Germline V lookup: CDR1 SGHAT, CDR2 FQDESV (reference sequence). The CDR3 sequence is 14 residues long. The CDR3 reads CASSRDRVSEKLFF. The CDR3 DNA follows: TGTGCCAGCAGCCGCGACAGGGTGAGCGAAAAACTGTTTTTT.

J is TRBJ2-5 and V is TRBV3-1 (or the pseudogene TRBV3-2); TRBD2 is a possible D gene (6 bases). Trimming took 4 bases from V and 5 from J, leaving 17 bases between them. Per the germline V gene, CDR1 is LGHDT and CDR2 is YNNKEL (reference sequence). The CDR3 has 15 residues. The CDR3 loop is CASSPSGGTGETQYF. Written as DNA, the CDR3 is TGTGCCAGCAGCCCTTCTGGGGGGACCGGGGAGACCCAGTACTTC.

The chain has TRBV24-1 and TRBJ2-4; D might be TRBD1 (6 bases). The CDR3 has 12 residues. Germline assignment: CDR1 KGHDR and CDR2 SFDVKD. Trimming took 3 bases from V and 12 from J, leaving 11 bases between them. CDR3 nucleotides: TGTGCCACCAGTGATGGACAGTCCGATCAGTACTTC. Translated, it gives CATSDGQSDQYF.

This clone was picked up a small number of times. The chain joins TRBV5-1 to TRBJ2-4, with 14 positions matching TRBD2. Looked up from germline, CDR1 is SGHRS and CDR2 is YFSETQ. The trim removed 0 bases at V and 7 bases at J, leaving 12 bases unmatched. The CDR3 is 19 residues long. This chain's CDR3 is CASSLVGTSGGRGSNIQYF. Here the CDR3 DNA reads TGCGCCAGCAGCTTGGTAGGGACTAGCGGGGGTCGCGGCTCGAACATTCAGTACTTC.

The chain joins TRBV19 to TRBJ1-2; TRBD1 matches 9 bases. V trimming: 2 bases; J trimming: 4 bases; junction bases outside the gene matches: 5. The germline V gene encodes CDR1 LNHDA and CDR2 SQIVND (reference sequence). The CDR3 covers 15 residues. The CDR3: CASSILDRGLYGYTF. CDR3 nucleotide sequence: TGTGCCAGTAGTATACTGGACAGGGGTCTCTATGGCTACACCTTC.